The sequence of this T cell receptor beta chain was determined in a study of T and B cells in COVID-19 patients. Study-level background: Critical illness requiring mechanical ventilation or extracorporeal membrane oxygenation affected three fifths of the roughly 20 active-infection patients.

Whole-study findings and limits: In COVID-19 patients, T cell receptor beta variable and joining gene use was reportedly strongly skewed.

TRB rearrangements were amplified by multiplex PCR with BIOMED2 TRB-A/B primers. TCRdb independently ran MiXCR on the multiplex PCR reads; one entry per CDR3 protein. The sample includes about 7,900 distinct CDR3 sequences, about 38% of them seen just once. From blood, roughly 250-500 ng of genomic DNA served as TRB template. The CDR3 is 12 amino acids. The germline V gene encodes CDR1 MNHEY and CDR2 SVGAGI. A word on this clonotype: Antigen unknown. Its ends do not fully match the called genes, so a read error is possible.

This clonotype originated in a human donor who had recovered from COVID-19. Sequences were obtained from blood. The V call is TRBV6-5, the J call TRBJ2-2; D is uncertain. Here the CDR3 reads CAISESNGELFF. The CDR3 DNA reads TGTGCCATCAGTGAGTCGAACGGGGAGCTGTTTTTT.